Here is one TCR beta chain with its context. Its antigen is still unknown. This specimen comes from a study of cytomegalovirus exposure and HLA in healthy donors. Background on the study: About 84% of 350 to 400 genotyped donors fell in the Caucasian-associated ancestry cluster. Study-level points and caveats: Based on reports, TCR beta sequences accurately predicted HLA-A and HLA-B alleles for most subjects. Reports indicated that the classifier achieved high specificity and sensitivity in diagnosing cytomegalovirus status. A later analysis associated under 20,000 TCR beta sequences with HLA alleles at a 0.05 false discovery rate.

Germline V gene sequence: CDR1 SGHNT, CDR2 YYREEE (reference sequence). Trimming removed 4 bases from V and 2 bases from J; junction bases left unmatched: 6. CDR3 length: 15 residues. The primer mix had 60 Vbeta and 13 Jbeta primers. Profiling relied on immunoSEQ multiplex PCR, and the TCRdb table lists in-frame clones only, not all of them. The sample holds under 200,000 clones, approximately 80% seen once. The origin of this receptor is a male donor in good health and CMV-seropositive. The sequencing sample was made of PBMCs. V and J are TRBV5-4 and TRBJ1-2, with TRBD1 matching 9 bases. CDR3 sequence (DNA): TGTGCCAGCAGCCCGGGGACAGGGAAGAACTATGGCTACACCTTC. This gives the protein CASSPGTGKNYGYTF.